The 17 T cell receptor beta chains below all came from one sample that was sequenced in a study of regulatory T cells in long-lasting Graves disease listed by TCRdb under 2021. Sample time point, as interpreted from the label and publication: persistent/refractory GD, antithyroid drugs over 5 years with positive TRAb. RNA was extracted from PBMCs in TRIzol for both TCR sequencing and RNA sequencing. The library relied on multiplex PCR. Sequencing was performed on an Illumina HiSeq 4000. TCR beta libraries were built with iRepertoire HTBI primers and Arm-PCR amplification of CDR3 regions. TCRdb handled the public reads itself, with Q25 trimming in fastp and clone calling in MiXCR, and kept productive beta chains. All rows with the same CDR3 protein become a single entry with the most common DNA and genes. The sample profile shows some 470,000 distinct CDR3 sequences; 20% to 25% of them were found once. The ten largest clones represent roughly 7.1% of the sample.

The source was peripheral blood mononuclear cells (PBMCs), collected when the disease was refractory, from a patient treated with antithyroid drugs. The receptors originated from a female donor with Graves disease.

Many counts were recorded for this clonotype. This chain connects TRBV6-1 to TRBJ2-7; D might be TRBD1 (5 bases). This CDR3 has 14 amino acids. CDR1 is MNHNS and CDR2 is SASEGT in the germline V gene. The V gene lost 5 bases and the J gene lost 0 bases, with 11 bases spanning the gap. The CDR3 loop is CASSIQTVSYEQYF. CDR3 DNA: TGTGCCAGCAGTATCCAGACAGTCTCCTACGAGCAGTACTTC.

This clonotype was recorded many times. This sequence joins TRBV28 and TRBJ2-5, with D maybe TRBD1 (6 bases). The ends were cut back, 1 base at V and 5 bases at J, with 11 bases in the middle. CDR3 length: 14 amino acids. The germline gives CDR1 MDHEN, CDR2 SYDVKM. In DNA form, the CDR3 reads TGTGCCAGCAGTTTATCCGCAGGGGAGGAGACCCAGTACTTC. Its protein product is CASSLSAGEETQYF.

This sequence joins TRBV20-1 and TRBJ2-7; no clear D. Germline V lookup: CDR1 DFQATT, CDR2 SNEGSKA (reference sequence). V was shortened by 3 bases and J by 3 bases, with 21 bases between the two germline ends. The CDR3 extends over 16 amino acids. For the CDR3, the DNA is TGCAGTGCTAGGCAGGCGAAACCACCAGTCGGCTACGAGCAGTACTTC. Its protein product is CSARQAKPPVGYEQYF.

There are a few counts of this clonotype. The CDR3 loop reads CASSNSDRAGANVLTF. CDR3 coding DNA: TGTGCCAGCAGCAATAGCGACAGGGCCGGGGCCAACGTCCTGACTTTC. The chain is built from TRBV7-9 and TRBJ2-6; TRBD1 aligns across 7 bases. This CDR3 is 16 amino acids long. V lost 5 bases and J lost 4; bases outside the gene matches: 8. Germline V gene lookup returns CDR1 SEHNR and CDR2 FQNEAQ (reference sequence).

This clonotype occurred many times. The chain is built from TRBV6-1 and TRBJ1-5; 7 positions match TRBD1. CDR1 is MNHNS, CDR2 SASEGT, per germline. The CDR3 loop spans 15 amino acids. Trimming at V came to 7 bases and at J to 2 bases, leaving 8 bases not matched to a gene. As DNA, the CDR3 is TGTGCCAGCACTTTACTGGGGACAGGCAATCAGCCCCAGCATTTT. Translation: CASTLLGTGNQPQHF.

There are many counts of this clonotype. The chain couples TRBV28 to TRBJ2-7; possibly TRBD1 or TRBD2 for D (5 bases each). V gave up 3 bases and J gave up 7 bases, with 16 bases separating them. CDR1 is MDHEN, CDR2 SYDVKM, per germline. This CDR3 has 14 residues. CDR3 DNA: TGTGCCAGCAGTTTGCCCGCCGGTGGGGGTGAGCAGTACTTC. It yields the protein CASSLPAGGGEQYF. The variable domain in full, completed from reference TRBV28 and TRBJ2-7, reads DVKVTQSSRYLVKRTGEKVFLECVQDMDHENMFWYRQDPGLGLRLIYFSYDVKMKEKGDIPEGYSVSREKKERFSLILESASTNQTSMYLCASSLPAGGGEQYFGPGTRLTVT.

The chain employs TRBV6-2 or TRBV6-3 and TRBJ1-5; D remains unclear. Germline assignment: CDR1 MNHEY and CDR2 SVGEGT. This CDR3 has 13 amino acids. V lost 2 bases, J lost 4 bases, and 6 bases lay in between. CDR3 sequence (DNA): TGTGCCAGCAGTTACAGCCCGAATCAGCCCCAGCATTTT. It is translated as CASSYSPNQPQHF.

The chain employs TRBV20-1 and TRBJ2-1; TRBD2 matches 8 bases. The CDR3 has 16 amino acids. CDR1 and CDR2 from the germline V gene are DFQATT and SNEGSKA (reference sequence). Trimming cost V 5 bases and J 0 bases; bases outside gene matches: 9. CDR3 residues: CSAPPTSGHSYNEQFF. CDR3 nucleotide sequence: TGCAGTGCTCCACCAACTAGCGGACACTCCTACAATGAGCAGTTCTTC.

This clonotype was observed at least ten times. This chain links TRBV12-3 or TRBV12-4 with TRBJ1-1, with 8 bases aligning to TRBD1. The CDR3 has 14 residues. J lost 4 bases, V lost 5 bases, and 6 bases had no gene match. The CDR3 sequence: CASSPGQGITEAFF. As DNA, the CDR3 is TGTGCCAGCAGTCCCGGACAGGGAATCACTGAAGCTTTCTTT.

This clonotype showed up many times. The rearrangement uses TRBV3-1 and TRBJ1-4; D remains unclear. The CDR3 has 16 residues. V was shortened by 1 base and J by 0 bases, with 9 bases between the two germline ends. Germline V gives CDR1 LGHDT, CDR2 YNNKEL (reference sequence). CDR3: CASSQGLWPTNEKLFF. In DNA, the CDR3 is TGTGCCAGCAGCCAAGGCCTTTGGCCAACTAATGAAAAACTGTTTTTT. The entire variable domain, with the rest obtained from reference TRBV3-1 and TRBJ1-4, is as follows: DTAVSQTPKYLVTQMGNDKSIKCEQNLGHDTMYWYKQDSKKFLKIMFSYNNKELIINETVPNRFSPKSPDKAHLNLHINSLELGDSAVYFCASSQGLWPTNEKLFFGSGTQLSVL.

This clonotype appeared a few times. The chain couples TRBV12-5 to TRBJ2-1; D is unresolved. Trimming shortened V by 4 bases and J by 7 bases, and 14 bases separated the two germline ends. This CDR3 has 14 amino acids. Per germline, CDR1 LGHNT and CDR2 FRNRAP. The CDR3 bases are TGTGCTAGTGGTTCCCCCCCCCCGAGGAATGAGCAGTTCTTC. As protein: CASGSPPPRNEQFF.

Ten or more counts support this clonotype. The chain links TRBV28 to TRBJ2-5; D unresolved. Germline values: CDR1 MDHEN, CDR2 SYDVKM. Trimming removed 6 bases at V and 4 bases at J, with 15 bases between. The CDR3 runs to 14 residues. The CDR3 DNA follows: TGTGCCAGCAGCTATAGTGATTTTAGAGAGACCCAGTACTTC. Protein sequence: CASSYSDFRETQYF. Complete variable domain (other parts from reference TRBV28 and TRBJ2-5): DVKVTQSSRYLVKRTGEKVFLECVQDMDHENMFWYRQDPGLGLRLIYFSYDVKMKEKGDIPEGYSVSREKKERFSLILESASTNQTSMYLCASSYSDFRETQYFGPGTRLLVL.

With regard to this clonotype: A read error may be the cause here, since a much bigger clone is one base away. It is likely a read error, because the conserved phenylalanine at the end of the CDR3 is missing. This rearrangement joins TRBV7-9 to TRBJ2-2; D unclear. The CDR3 has 14 amino acids. Trimming left V 5 bases short and J 5 bases short, with 12 bases between. Germline V gene data show CDR1 as SEHNR and CDR2 as FQNEAQ (reference sequence). This CDR3 is CASSTRDFTGELFI. CDR3 bases: TGTGCCAGCAGCACCCGTGACTTTACCGGGGAGCTGTTTATT.

Only a few counts were recorded for this clonotype. The chain recombines TRBV29-1 with TRBJ1-1; no reliable D call. V shed 2 bases and J shed 1 base, with 2 bases lying between them. CDR1 and CDR2 (germline): SQVTM, ANQGSEA. The CDR3 covers 11 residues. The CDR3 bases are TGCAGCGTTGAATCGAACACTGAAGCTTTCTTT. This sequence encodes CSVESNTEAFF.

The CDR3 nucleotides read TGTGCCAGCAGTGAATATATAGGGCTAGCTGGAGAGACCCAGTACTTC. It is translated as CASSEYIGLAGETQYF. This chain links TRBV25-1 with TRBJ2-5; D perhaps matches TRBD2 (5 bases). CDR1 is MGHDK, CDR2 SYGVNS, per germline. V was pared by 0 bases and J by 4 bases, with 15 bases between. The CDR3 consists of 16 residues.

This clonotype has at least ten counts. This chain connects TRBV13 to TRBJ1-5; D possibly corresponds to TRBD1 (6 bases). The V end was cut by 4 bases, the J end by 2 bases, with 9 bases between. Germline loops: CDR1 PRHDT, CDR2 FYEKMQ (reference sequence). The CDR3 consists of 14 residues. The CDR3 is CASSSRQGNQPQHF. CDR3 DNA: TGTGCCAGCAGCTCTCGACAGGGCAATCAGCCCCAGCATTTT.

The V gene is TRBV7-9, the J gene TRBJ1-6, with D unclear. The V gene's germline CDR1 is SEHNR and CDR2 FQNEAQ (reference sequence). V was shortened by 1 base and J by 6 bases, with 4 bases between the two germline ends. The CDR3 is 13 amino acids. The CDR3 nucleotides are TGTGCCAGCAGCTTAGTGGTTAATTCACCCCTCCACTTT. Its translation is CASSLVVNSPLHF.